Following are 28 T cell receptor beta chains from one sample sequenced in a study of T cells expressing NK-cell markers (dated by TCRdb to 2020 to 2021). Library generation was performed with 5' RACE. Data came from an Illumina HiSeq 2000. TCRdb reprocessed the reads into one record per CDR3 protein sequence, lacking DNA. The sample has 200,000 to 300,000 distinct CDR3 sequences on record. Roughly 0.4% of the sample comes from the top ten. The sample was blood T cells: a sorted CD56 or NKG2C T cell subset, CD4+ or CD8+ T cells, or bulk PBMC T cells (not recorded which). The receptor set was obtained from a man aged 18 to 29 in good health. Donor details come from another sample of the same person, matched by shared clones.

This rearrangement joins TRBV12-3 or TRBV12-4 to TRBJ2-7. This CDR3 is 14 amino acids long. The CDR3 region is CASSFSGPRYEQYF.

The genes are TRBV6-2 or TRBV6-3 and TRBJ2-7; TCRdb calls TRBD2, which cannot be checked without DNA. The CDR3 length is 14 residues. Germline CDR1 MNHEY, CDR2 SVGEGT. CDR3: CASSPPGLMYEQYF.

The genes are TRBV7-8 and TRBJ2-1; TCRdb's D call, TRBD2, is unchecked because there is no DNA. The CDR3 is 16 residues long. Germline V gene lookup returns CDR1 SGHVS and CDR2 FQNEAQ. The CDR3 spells CASSKRETSSYNEQFF.

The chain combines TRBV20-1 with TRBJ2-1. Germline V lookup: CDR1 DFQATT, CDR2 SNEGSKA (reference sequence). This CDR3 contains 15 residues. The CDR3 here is CSASSDSFSYNEQFF.

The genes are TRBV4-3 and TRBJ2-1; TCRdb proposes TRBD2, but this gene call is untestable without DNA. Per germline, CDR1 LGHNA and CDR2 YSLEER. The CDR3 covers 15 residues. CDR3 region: CASSQDPSGRTEQFF.

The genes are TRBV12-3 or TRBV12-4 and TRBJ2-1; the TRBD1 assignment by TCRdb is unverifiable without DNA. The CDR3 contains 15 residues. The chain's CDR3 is CASSLVAGAYNEQFF.

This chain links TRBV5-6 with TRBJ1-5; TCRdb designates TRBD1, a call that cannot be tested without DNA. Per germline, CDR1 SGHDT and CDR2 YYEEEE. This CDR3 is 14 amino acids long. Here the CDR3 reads CASSSAGPNQPQHF.

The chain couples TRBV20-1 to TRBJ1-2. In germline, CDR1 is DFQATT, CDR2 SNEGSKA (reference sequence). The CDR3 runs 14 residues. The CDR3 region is CSARVTASYVGYTF.

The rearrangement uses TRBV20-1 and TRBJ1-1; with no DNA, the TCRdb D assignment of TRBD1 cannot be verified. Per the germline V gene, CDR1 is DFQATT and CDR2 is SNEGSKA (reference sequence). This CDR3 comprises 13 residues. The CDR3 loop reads CSARGPGSTEAFF.

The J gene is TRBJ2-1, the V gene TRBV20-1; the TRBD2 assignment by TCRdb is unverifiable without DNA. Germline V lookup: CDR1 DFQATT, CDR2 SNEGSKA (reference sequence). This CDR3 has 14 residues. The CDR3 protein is CSATPAGGINEQFF.

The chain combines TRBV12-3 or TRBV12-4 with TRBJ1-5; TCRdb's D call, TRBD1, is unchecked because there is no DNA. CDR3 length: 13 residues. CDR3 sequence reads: CASTQTGGQPQHF.

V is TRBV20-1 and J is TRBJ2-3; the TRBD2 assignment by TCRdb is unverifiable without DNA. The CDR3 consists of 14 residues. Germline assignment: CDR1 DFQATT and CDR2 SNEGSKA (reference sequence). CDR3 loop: CSAGTSGRSYTQYF.

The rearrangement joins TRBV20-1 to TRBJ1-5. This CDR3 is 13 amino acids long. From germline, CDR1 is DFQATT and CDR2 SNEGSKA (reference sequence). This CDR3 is CSGGIENNQPQHF.

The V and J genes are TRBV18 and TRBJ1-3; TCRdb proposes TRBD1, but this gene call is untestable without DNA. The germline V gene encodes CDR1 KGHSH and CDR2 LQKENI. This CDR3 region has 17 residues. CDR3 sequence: CASSPPGQKHSGNTIYF.

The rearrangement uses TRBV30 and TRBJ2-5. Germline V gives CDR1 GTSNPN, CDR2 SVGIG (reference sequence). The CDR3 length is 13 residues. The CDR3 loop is CAWIGQQGETQYF.

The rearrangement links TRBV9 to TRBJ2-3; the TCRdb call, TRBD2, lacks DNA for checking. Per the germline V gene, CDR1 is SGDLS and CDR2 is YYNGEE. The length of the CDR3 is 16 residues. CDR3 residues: CASSVAGRRGTDTQYF.

CDR3 sequence: CASSLTGTRGNEKLFF. V gene TRBV7-9 combines with J gene TRBJ1-4; the TCRdb call, TRBD1, lacks DNA for checking. The CDR3 covers 16 residues. The V gene's germline CDR1 is SEHNR and CDR2 FQNEAQ (reference sequence).

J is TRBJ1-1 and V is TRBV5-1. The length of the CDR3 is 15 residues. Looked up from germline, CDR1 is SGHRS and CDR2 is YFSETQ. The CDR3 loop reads CASSPTGPKKTEAFF.

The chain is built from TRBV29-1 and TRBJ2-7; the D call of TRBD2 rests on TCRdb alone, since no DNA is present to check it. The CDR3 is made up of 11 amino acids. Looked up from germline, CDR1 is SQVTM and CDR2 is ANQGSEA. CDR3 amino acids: CSVGTWYEQYF.

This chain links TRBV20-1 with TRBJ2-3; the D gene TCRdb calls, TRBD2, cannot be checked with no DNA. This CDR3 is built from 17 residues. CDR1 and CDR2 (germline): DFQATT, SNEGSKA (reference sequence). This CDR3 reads CSAQRTSGSYSTDTQYF.

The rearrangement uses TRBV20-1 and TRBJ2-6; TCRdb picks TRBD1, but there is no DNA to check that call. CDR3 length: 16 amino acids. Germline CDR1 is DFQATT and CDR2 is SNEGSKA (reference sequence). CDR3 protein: CSAREGAATGANVLTF.

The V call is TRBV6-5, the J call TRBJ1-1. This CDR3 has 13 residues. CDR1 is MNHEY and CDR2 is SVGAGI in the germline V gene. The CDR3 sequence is CASSSQDAHSAFF.

CDR3 amino acids: CASSQLNKPSNQPQHF. This sequence joins TRBV5-6 and TRBJ1-5. This CDR3 comprises 16 residues. Germline lookup yields CDR1 SGHDT and CDR2 YYEEEE.

The chain's CDR3 is CASSLSTHTDTQYF. V gene TRBV7-3 combines with J gene TRBJ2-3. The CDR3 consists of 14 residues. Germline lookup yields CDR1 SGHTA and CDR2 FQGTGA.

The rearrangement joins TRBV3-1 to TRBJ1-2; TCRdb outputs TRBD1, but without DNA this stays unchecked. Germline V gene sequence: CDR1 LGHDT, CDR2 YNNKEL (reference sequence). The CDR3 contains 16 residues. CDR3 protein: CASSQESLKGSHGYTF.

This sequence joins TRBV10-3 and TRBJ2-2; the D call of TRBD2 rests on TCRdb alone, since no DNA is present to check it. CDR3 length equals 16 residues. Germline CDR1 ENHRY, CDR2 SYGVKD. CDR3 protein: CAISDRGGKNPGELFF.

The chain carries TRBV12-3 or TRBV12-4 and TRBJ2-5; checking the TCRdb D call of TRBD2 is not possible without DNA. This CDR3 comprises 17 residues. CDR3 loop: CASSLPLGLGGQETQYF.

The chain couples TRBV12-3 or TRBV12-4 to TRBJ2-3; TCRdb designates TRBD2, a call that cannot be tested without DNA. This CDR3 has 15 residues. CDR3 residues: CASSQASGGTDTQYF.